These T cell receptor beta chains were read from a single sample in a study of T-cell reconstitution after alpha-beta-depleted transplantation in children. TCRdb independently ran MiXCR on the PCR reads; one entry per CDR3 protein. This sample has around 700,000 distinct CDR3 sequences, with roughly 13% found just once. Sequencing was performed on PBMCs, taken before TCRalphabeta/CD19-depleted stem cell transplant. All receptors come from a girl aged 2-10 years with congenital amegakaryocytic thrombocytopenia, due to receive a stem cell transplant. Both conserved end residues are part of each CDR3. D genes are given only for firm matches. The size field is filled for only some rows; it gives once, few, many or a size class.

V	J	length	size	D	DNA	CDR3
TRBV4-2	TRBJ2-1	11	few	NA	TGTGCCAGCAGCCAGGGACACAGGCAGTTCTTC	CASSQGHRQFF
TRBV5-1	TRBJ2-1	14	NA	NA	TGCGCCAGCAGCTTGGCTAGCGCCAACAATGAGCAGTTCTTC	CASSLASANNEQFF
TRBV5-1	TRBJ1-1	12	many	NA	TGCGCCAGCACCGGGACGTACTCTGGGTTGATCTTT	CASTGTYSGLIF
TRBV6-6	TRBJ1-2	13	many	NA	TGTGCCAGCAGGACGCGGGGGACCTATGGCTACACCTTC	CASRTRGTYGYTF
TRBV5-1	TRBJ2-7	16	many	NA	TGCGCCAGCAGTTTTTCGTTGGACTACGACCTTTACGAGCAGTACTTC	CASSFSLDYDLYEQYF
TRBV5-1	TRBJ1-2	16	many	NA	TGCGCCAGCAGCCCGGTGGTTATTTCGGGGGGGTATGGCTACACCTTC	CASSPVVISGGYGYTF
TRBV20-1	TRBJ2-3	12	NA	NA	TGCAGTGCTAGCCTCCGACCATACACGCAGTATTTT	CSASLRPYTQYF
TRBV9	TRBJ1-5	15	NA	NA	TGTGCCAGCAGCGTAGGAGGGTTAAACAATCAGCCCCAGCATTTT	CASSVGGLNNQPQHF
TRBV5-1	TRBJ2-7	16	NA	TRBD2	TGCGCCAGCAGCCTAAGCGGGACTAGCGGGAGCGGCGAGCAGTACTTC	CASSLSGTSGSGEQYF
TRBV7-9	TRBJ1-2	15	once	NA	NA	CASSWGQGANYGDTF
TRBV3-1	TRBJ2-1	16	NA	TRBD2	TGTGCCAGCAGCCGCCTGCCGGGACTAGCGGACAATGAGCAGTTCTTC	CASSRLPGLADNEQFF
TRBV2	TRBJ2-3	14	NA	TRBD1	TGTGCCAGCAGTTGGGACAGGGGGGAAGATACGCAGTATTTT	CASSWDRGEDTQYF
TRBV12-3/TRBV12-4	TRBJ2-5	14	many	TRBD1	TGTGCCAGCAGCCCCGACAGGGATCAAGAGACCCAGTACTTC	CASSPDRDQETQYF
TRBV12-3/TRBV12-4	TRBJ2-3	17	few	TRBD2	TGTGCCAGCAGTCCCGGGACTAGCGGGGTGGCGGAAGATACGCAGTATTTT	CASSPGTSGVAEDTQYF
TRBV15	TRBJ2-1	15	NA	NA	TGTGCCACCAGCAGAGAGCGGGGTATCCAGGGTGAGCAGTTCTTC	CATSRERGIQGEQFF
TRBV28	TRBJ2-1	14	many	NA	TGTGCCAGCAGTTTATTCGGGATAGTAAATGAGCAGTTCTTC	CASSLFGIVNEQFF
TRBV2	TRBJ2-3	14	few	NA	TGTGCCAGCAGTCCTGGAAAGGGCACAGATACGCAGTATTTT	CASSPGKGTDTQYF
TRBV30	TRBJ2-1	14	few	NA	TGTGCATTGAATACGGTGGGGATACACAATGAGCAGTTCTTC	CALNTVGIHNEQFF
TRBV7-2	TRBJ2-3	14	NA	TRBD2	TGTGCCAGCAGCTGGGGAGGGGACCAAGATACGCAGTATTTT	CASSWGGDQDTQYF
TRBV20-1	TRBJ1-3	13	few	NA	TGCAGTGCCCCCGGGGGGGATCGAAACACCATATATTTT	CSAPGGDRNTIYF
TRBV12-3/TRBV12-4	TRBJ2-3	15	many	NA	TGTGCCAGCAGTTTTATCAACTCTCGCACAGATACGCAGTATTTT	CASSFINSRTDTQYF
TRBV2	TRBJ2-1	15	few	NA	TGTGCCAGCAGGCTACGGGACTCGGCCTACAATGAGCAGTTCTTC	CASRLRDSAYNEQFF
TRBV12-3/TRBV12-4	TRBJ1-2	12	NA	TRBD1	TGTGCCAGCAGTTTATCAGGGGGAGGCGACACCTTC	CASSLSGGGDTF
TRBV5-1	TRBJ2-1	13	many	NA	TGCGCCAGCAGCCCTATGTGGGGCAATGAGCAGTTCTTC	CASSPMWGNEQFF
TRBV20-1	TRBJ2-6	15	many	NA	TGCAGTGCTAGAGCCTTATCGGGAGGGGCCAACGTCCTGACTTTC	CSARALSGGANVLTF
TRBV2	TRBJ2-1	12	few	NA	TGTGCCAAGACCGGCCCGTACAATGAGCAGTTCTTC	CAKTGPYNEQFF
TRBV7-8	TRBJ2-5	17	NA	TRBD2	TGTGCCAGCAGCCTTTCCCTAGCGGGAGTTTCCCAAGAGACCCAGTACTTC	CASSLSLAGVSQETQYF
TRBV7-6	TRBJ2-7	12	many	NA	TGTGCCAGCAGCGCTGGATTCGACGAGCAGTACTTC	CASSAGFDEQYF
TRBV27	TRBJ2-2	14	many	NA	TGTGCCAGCAGTCTAAGAGACAACACCGGGGAGCTGTTTTTT	CASSLRDNTGELFF
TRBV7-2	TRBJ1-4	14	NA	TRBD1	TGTGCCAGCAGCTCTACAGGGGGCTGGGAAAAACTGTTTTTT	CASSSTGGWEKLFF
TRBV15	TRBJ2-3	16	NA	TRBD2	TGTGCCACTAGGCGGGGGATAGCGGGATTAACAGATACGCAGTATTTT	CATRRGIAGLTDTQYF